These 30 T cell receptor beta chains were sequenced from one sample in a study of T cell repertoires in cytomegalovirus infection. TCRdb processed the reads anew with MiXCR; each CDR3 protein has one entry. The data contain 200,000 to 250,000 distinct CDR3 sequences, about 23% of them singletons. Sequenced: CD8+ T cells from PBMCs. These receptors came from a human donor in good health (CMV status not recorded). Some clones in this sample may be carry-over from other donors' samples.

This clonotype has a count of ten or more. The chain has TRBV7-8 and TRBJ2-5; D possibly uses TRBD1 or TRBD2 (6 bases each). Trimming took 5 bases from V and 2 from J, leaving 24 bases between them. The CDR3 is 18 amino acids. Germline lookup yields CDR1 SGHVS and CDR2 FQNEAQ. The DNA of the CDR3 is TGTGCCAGCAGCCCCCCTTCCCGGGGGCCCGAAATACAAGAGACCCAGTACTTC. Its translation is CASSPPSRGPEIQETQYF.

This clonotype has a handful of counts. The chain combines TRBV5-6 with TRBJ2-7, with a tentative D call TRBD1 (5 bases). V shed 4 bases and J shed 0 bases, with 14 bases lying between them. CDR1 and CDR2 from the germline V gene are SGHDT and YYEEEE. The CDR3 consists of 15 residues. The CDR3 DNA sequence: TGTGCCAGCAGCAAAACAGGATCACCCTCCTACGAGCAGTACTTC. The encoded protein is CASSKTGSPSYEQYF.

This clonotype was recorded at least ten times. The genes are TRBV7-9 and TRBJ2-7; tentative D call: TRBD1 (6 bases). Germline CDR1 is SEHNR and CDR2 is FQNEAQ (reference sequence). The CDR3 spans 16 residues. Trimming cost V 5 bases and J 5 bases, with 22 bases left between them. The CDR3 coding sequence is TGTGCCAGCAGCCGATCAAATTTACAGGGAGAGCACGAGCAGTACTTC. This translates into CASSRSNLQGEHEQYF.

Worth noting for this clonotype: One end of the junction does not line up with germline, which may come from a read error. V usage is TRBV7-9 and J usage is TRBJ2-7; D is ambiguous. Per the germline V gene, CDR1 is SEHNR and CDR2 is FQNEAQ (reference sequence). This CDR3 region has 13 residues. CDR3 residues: CTSSLLSGYEQYF. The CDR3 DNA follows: TGTACCAGCAGCTTATTATCGGGTTACGAGCAGTACTTC.

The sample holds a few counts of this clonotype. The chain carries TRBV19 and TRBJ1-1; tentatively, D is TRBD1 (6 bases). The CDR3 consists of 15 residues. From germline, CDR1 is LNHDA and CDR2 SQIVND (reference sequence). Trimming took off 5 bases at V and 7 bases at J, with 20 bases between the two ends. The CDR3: CASSVPQGLSGEAFF. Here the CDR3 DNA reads TGTGCCAGTAGTGTCCCACAGGGACTGTCGGGTGAAGCTTTCTTT.

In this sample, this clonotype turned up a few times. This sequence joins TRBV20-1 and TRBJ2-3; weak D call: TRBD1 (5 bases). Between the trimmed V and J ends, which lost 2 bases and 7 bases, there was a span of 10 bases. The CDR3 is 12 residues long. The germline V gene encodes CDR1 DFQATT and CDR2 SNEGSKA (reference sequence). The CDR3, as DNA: TGCAGTGCTAGACCCCAGGGATATACGCAGTATTTT. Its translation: CSARPQGYTQYF.

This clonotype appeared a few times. Written as DNA, the CDR3 is TGTGCCAGCAGTTACGCAGGGGGTAACGCCGGGGAGCTGTTTTTT. Translated: CASSYAGGNAGELFF. The chain links TRBV6-5 to TRBJ2-2; 7 bases are shared with TRBD1. Germline assignment: CDR1 MNHEY and CDR2 SVGAGI. This CDR3 has 15 residues. The V gene end was trimmed by 2 bases and the J gene end by 6 bases; junction bases not matched to a gene: 6.

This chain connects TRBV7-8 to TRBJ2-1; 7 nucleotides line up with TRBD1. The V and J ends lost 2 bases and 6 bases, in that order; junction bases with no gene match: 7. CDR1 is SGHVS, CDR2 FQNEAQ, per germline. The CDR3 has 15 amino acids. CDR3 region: CASSLLKRGLNEQFF. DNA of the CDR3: TGTGCCAGCAGCTTACTGAAAAGGGGGCTCAATGAGCAGTTCTTC.

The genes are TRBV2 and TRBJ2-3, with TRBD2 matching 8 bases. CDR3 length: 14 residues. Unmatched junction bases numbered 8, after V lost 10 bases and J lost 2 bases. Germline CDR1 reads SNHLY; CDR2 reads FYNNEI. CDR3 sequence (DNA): TGTGCCACCGGGGGGACTAGAAACACAGATACGCAGTATTTT. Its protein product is CATGGTRNTDTQYF.

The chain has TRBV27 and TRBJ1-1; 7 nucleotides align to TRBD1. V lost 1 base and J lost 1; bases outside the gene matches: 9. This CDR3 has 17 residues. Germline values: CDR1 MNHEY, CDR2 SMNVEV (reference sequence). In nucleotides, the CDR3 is TGTGCCAGCAGTTTATTCTTCCGGACAGGACCGAACACTGAAGCTTTCTTT. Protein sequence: CASSLFFRTGPNTEAFF.

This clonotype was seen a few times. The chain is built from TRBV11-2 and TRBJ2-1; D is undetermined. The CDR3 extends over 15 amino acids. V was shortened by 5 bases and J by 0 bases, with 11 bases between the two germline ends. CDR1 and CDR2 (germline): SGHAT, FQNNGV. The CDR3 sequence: CASSTGPSSYNEQFF. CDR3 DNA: TGTGCCAGCAGCACCGGGCCTAGCTCCTACAATGAGCAGTTCTTC. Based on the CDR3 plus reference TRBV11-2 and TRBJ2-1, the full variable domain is EAGVAQSPRYKIIEKRQSVAFWCNPISGHATLYWYQQILGQGPKLLIQFQNNGVVDDSQLPKDRFSAERLKGVDSTLKIQPAKLEDSAVYLCASSTGPSSYNEQFFGPGTRLTVL.

CDR3 amino acids: CASSYSSQAEAFF. CDR3 in DNA: TGTGCCAGCAGTTACTCGTCGCAGGCTGAAGCTTTCTTT. The gene calls are TRBV6-5 and TRBJ1-1; D is ambiguous. Trimming shortened V by 0 bases and J by 6 bases, and 8 bases separated the two germline ends. The germline V gene encodes CDR1 MNHEY and CDR2 SVGAGI. The CDR3 consists of 13 residues.

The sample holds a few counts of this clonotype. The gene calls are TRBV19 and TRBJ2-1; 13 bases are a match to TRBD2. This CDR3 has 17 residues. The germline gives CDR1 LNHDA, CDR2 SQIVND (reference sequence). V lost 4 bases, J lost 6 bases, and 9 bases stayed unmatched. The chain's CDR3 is CASSNLGLAGVRNEQFF. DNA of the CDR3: TGTGCCAGTAGTAATTTAGGACTAGCGGGGGTTCGCAATGAGCAGTTCTTC.

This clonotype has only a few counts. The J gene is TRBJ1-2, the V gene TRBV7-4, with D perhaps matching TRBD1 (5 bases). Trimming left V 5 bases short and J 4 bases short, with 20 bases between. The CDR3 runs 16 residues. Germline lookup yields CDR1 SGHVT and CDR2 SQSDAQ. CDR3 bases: TGTGCCAGCAGCGAACCTCTTAGGGGACGATTCTATGGCTACACCTTC. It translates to CASSEPLRGRFYGYTF. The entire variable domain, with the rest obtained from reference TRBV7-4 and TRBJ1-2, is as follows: GAGVSQSPRYKVAKRGRDVALRCDSISGHVTLYWYRQTLGQGSEVLTYSQSDAQRDKSGRPSGRFSAERPERSVSTLKIQRTEQGDSAVYLCASSEPLRGRFYGYTFGSGTRLTVV.

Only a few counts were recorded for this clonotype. The CDR3 is CASSSNGRGLLNTEAFF. As DNA, the CDR3 is TGTGCCAGCAGTTCGAATGGCAGGGGGCTTCTGAACACTGAAGCTTTCTTT. The chain combines TRBV12-3 or TRBV12-4 with TRBJ1-1; 8 nucleotides match TRBD1. This CDR3 is 17 amino acids long. Germline trimming cut 4 bases from V and 0 bases from J; bases unmatched to any gene: 10.

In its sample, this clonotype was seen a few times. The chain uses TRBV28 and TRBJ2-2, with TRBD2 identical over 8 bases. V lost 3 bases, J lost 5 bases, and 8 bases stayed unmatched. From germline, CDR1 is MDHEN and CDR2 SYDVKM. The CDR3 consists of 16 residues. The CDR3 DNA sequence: TGTGCCAGCAGTTTCTTTCCGGGGGGGGATACCGGGGAGCTGTTTTTT. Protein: CASSFFPGGDTGELFF. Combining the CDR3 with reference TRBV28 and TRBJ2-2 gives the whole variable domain DVKVTQSSRYLVKRTGEKVFLECVQDMDHENMFWYRQDPGLGLRLIYFSYDVKMKEKGDIPEGYSVSREKKERFSLILESASTNQTSMYLCASSFFPGGDTGELFFGEGSRLTVL.

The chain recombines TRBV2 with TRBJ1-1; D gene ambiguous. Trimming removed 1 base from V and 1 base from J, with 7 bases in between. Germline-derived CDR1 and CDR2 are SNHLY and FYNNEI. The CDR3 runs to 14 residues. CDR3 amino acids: CASSEGMENTEAFF. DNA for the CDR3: TGTGCCAGCAGTGAAGGGATGGAGAACACTGAAGCTTTCTTT.

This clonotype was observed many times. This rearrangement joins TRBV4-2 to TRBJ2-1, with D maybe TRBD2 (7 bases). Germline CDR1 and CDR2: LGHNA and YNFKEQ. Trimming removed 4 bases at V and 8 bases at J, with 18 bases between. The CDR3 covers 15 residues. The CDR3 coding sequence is TGTGCCAGCAGCCTAAGGGGGGGGGAAAGGGATGAGCAGTTCTTC. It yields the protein CASSLRGGERDEQFF.

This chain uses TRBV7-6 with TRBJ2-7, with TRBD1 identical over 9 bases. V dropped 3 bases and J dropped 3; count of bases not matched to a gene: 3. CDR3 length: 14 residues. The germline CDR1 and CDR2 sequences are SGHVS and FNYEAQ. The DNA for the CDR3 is TGTGCCAGCAGCTTTGGGACAGGGCACTACGAGCAGTACTTC. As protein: CASSFGTGHYEQYF.

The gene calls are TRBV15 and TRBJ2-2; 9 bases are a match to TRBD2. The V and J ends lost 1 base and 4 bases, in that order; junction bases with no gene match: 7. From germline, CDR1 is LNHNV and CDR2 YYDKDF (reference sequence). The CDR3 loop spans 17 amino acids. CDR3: CATSRGQIAGVTGELFF. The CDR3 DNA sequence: TGTGCCACCAGCAGAGGGCAAATAGCGGGGGTCACCGGGGAGCTGTTTTTT.

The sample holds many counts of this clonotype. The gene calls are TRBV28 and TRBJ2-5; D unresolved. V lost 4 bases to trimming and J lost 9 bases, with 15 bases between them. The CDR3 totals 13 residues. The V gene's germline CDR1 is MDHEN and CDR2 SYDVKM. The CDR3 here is CASSSNPPTAQYF. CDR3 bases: TGTGCCAGCAGTTCCAACCCCCCGACGGCCCAGTACTTC.

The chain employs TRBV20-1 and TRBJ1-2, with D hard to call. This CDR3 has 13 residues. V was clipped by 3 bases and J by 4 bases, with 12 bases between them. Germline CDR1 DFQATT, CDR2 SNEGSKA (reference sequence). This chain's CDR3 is CSARTEPPYGYTF. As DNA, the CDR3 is TGCAGTGCTAGGACCGAGCCCCCCTATGGCTACACCTTC.

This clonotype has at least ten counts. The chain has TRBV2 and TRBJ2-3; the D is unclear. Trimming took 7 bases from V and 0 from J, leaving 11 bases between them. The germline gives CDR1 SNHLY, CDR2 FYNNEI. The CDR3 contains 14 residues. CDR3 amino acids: CASMGDASTDTQYF. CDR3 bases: TGTGCCAGCATGGGCGATGCTAGCACAGATACGCAGTATTTT.

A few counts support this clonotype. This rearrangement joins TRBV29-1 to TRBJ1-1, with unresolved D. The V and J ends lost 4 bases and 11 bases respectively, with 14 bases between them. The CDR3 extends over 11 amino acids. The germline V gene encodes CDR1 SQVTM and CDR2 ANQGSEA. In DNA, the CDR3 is TGCAGCGTTGGTAAACAGACTGGGGCTTTCTTT. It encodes CSVGKQTGAFF.

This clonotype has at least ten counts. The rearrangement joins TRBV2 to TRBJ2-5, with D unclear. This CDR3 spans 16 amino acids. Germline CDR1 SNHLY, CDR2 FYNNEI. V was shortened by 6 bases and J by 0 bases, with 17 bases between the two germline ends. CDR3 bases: TGTGCCAGCAGCCCCACTATCGGGCAGTACCAAGAGACCCAGTACTTC. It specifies CASSPTIGQYQETQYF.

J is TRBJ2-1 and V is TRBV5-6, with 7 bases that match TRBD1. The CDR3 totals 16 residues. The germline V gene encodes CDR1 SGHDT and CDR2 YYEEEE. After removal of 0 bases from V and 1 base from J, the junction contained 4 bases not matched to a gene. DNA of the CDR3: TGTGCCAGCAGCTTGGCTTGGGACAGATCCTACAATGAGCAGTTCTTC. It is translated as CASSLAWDRSYNEQFF.

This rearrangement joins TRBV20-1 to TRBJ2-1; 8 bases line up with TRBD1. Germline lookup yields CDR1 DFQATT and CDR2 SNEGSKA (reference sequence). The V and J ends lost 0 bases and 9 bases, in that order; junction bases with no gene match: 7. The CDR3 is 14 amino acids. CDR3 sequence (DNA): TGCAGTGCTAGAGATCTCAGGGGGCAGGGTGAGCAGTTCTTC. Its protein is CSARDLRGQGEQFF.

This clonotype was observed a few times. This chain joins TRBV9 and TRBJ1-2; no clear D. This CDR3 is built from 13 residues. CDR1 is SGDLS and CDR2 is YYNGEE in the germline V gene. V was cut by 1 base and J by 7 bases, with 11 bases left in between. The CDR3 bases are TGTGCCAGCAGCGTATCACCATCCGGTGGCTACACCTTC. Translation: CASSVSPSGGYTF.

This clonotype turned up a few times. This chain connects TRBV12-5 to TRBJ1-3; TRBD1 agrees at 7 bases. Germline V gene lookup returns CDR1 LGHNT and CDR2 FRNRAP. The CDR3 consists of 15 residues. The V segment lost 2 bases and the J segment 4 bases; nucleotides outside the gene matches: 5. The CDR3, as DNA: TGTGCTAGTGGTTTGACCCGGACAGGAGGAAACACCATATATTTT. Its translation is CASGLTRTGGNTIYF. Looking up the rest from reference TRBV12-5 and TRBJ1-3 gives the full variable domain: DARVTQTPRHKVTEMGQEVTMRCQPILGHNTVFWYRQTMMQGLELLAYFRNRAPLDDSGMPKDRFSAEMPDATLATLKIQPSEPRDSAVYFCASGLTRTGGNTIYFGEGSWLTVV.

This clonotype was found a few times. The CDR3 loop reads CASSEEGLSYNEQFF. In DNA form, the CDR3 reads TGTGCCAGTAGTGAGGAGGGTCTCTCCTACAATGAGCAGTTCTTC. The chain has TRBV19 and TRBJ2-1, with D tentatively TRBD2 (6 bases). CDR1 and CDR2 from the germline V gene are LNHDA and SQIVND (reference sequence). There are 15 residues in the CDR3. V lost 5 bases and J lost 0, with 11 bases in between.